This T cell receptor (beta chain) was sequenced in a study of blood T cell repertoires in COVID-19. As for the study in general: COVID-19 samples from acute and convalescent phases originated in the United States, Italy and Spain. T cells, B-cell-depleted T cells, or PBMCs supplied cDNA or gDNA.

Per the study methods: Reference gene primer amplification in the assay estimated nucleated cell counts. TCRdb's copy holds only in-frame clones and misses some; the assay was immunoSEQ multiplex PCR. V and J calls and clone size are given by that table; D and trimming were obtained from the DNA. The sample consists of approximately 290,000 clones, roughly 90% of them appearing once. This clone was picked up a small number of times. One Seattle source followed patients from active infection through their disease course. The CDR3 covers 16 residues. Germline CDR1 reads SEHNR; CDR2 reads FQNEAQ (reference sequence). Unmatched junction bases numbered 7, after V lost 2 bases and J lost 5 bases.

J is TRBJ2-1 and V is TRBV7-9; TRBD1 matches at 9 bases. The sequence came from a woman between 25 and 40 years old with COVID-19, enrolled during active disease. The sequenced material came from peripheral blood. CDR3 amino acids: CASSLPRDRENNEQFF. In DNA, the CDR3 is TGTGCCAGCAGCTTACCCCGGGACAGGGAAAACAATGAGCAGTTCTTC.